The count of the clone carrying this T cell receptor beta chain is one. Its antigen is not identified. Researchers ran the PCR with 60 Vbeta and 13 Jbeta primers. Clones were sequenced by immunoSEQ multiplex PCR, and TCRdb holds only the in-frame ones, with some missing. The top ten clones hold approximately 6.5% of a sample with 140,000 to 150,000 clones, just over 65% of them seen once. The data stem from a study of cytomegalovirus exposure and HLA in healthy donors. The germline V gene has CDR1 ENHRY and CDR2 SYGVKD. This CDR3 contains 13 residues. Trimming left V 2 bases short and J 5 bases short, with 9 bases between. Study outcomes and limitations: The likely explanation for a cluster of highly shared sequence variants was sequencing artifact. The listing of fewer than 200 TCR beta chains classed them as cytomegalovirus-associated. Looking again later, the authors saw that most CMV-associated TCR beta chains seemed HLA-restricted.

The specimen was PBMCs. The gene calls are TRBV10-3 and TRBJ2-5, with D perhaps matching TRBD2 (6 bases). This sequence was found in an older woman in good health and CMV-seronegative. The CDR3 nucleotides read TGTGCCATCAGTGAGGTAGCGGTTGAGACCCAGTACTTC. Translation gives CAISEVAVETQYF.